This T cell receptor (beta chain) was profiled in a study of long-term antiretroviral therapy in people with HIV. Study results and caveats: With ART, diversity went up but was still lower than in transplant donor controls. ART adherence, viral resistance and therapy changes were undocumented. Controls exceeded HIV repertoires in CDR3 length range.

Germline loops: CDR1 SEHNR, CDR2 FQNEAQ (reference sequence). The CDR3 contains 15 residues. V was pared by 5 bases and J by 4 bases, with 12 bases between. Survey level was the resolution at which the v3.0 immunoSEQ assay ran. Measured with immunoSEQ multiplex PCR; TCRdb has only the in-frame clones, and not every one. The sample carries 20,000 to 25,000 clones, more than 70% recorded once. Cryopreserved PBMC samples of about 0.85-11 million cells were used for DNA extraction. Comment on this clone: Its antigen is as yet unknown.

V usage is TRBV7-9 and J usage is TRBJ1-6; D is unresolved. The TCR originated in a man aged 55 to 70 with HIV. This sample comprised unsorted PBMCs, obtained 1.3 years after starting antiretroviral therapy. CDR3 loop: CASSRHEVYNSPLHF. The DNA for the CDR3 is TGTGCCAGCAGCCGCCACGAGGTATATAATTCACCCCTCCACTTT.